In this sample, the clone carrying this TCR beta chain turned up a few times. Its antigen is not known. This CDR3 contains 15 residues. The germline V gene has CDR1 LGHNA and CDR2 YNFKEQ. V was pared by 2 bases and J by 1 base, with 8 bases between. Before and after PD-1 blockade, biopsies were collected from the same primary tumor site. Sequencing used immunoSEQ multiplex PCR; TCRdb keeps in-frame clones, though not all of them. The sample includes several thousand clones, about two thirds of them seen just once. These data are taken from a study of T cells in tumors after PD-1 blockade. Study overall: Patients received pembrolizumab 200 mg every 3 weeks or cemiplimab 350 mg every 2 weeks. During anti-PD-1 treatment, some patients continued daily vismodegib 150 mg. Whole-study results and caveats: Only pre- versus post-treatment comparisons showed clonal replacement.

The receptor comes from a human donor with basal cell carcinoma. The material sequenced was tumor tissue, taken after anti-PD-1 treatment. The rearrangement uses TRBV4-2 and TRBJ2-2; a possible D gene is TRBD1 (6 bases). CDR3 residues: CASSQPGENTGELFF. The CDR3 nucleotides read TGTGCCAGCAGCCAACCAGGGGAGAACACCGGGGAGCTGTTTTTT.